This T cell receptor (beta chain) was identified in a study of OX40 agonist ivuxolimab in advanced cancers. Assay used: immunoSEQ multiplex PCR; TCRdb lists only in-frame clones, some missing. The sample yields 73,000 or so clones, approximately 92% seen once. Trimming at V came to 5 bases and at J to 4 bases, leaving 4 bases not matched to a gene. Germline V lookup: CDR1 MNHEY, CDR2 SMNVEV (reference sequence). The CDR3 sequence is 13 residues long. Sequenced material: CD4+ or CD8+ T cells sorted from blood, taken in a trial of the OX40 agonist ivuxolimab. This TCR derives from an adult with an advanced solid tumor such as melanoma, head and neck, liver or kidney cancer. The chain is built from TRBV27 and TRBJ1-2; 7 nucleotides align to TRBD1. The CDR3 DNA sequence: TGTGCCAGCAGTCTCCGGGACAGCTATGGCTACACCTTC. Encoded protein: CASSLRDSYGYTF.